The clone carrying this T cell receptor (beta chain) was seen only a few times. The target antigen is unknown. This sample stems from a study of T cell responses to AZD1222 COVID-19 vaccine. Sequencing was performed with immunoSEQ multiplex PCR; in TCRdb, only in-frame clones are kept and a portion is missing. In the table there are tens of thousands of clones, 85% to 90% of which are singletons. Analysis merged second doses at about 4 or about 12 weeks. Trimming took off 5 bases at V and 3 bases at J, with 16 bases between the two ends. CDR3 length: 15 amino acids. Germline CDR1 and CDR2: LGHDT and YNNKEL (reference sequence). Study outcomes and limitations: The peak T cell response came first, and repertoires were sampled only after it. At 160-218 and 743-854, vaccine-associated CD4 TCRs were dominant, and they spanned spike.

The sequence came from an adult who received the AZD1222 COVID-19 vaccine. The material was peripheral blood, obtained 28 days after the second AZD1222 dose. The V and J genes are TRBV3-1 (or the pseudogene TRBV3-2) and TRBJ1-1; TRBD1 might be the D (5 bases). The CDR3 DNA reads as TGTGCCAGCAGCGGCCCCCGGGACGGATACACTGAAGCTTTCTTT. It is translated as CASSGPRDGYTEAFF.